The rows below give T cell receptor beta chains drawn from one sample of a study of spatial heterogeneity in lung cancer. TCRdb passed the 5' RACE reads through MiXCR, listing each CDR3 protein once. The data contain some 10,000 distinct CDR3 sequences, roughly 6.8% of them singletons. The sample was lung tumor tissue, taken at surgery. The receptors derive from a male donor with early-stage non-small cell lung cancer. Each CDR3 is given with its conserved first and last residue. Fields, in order: D gene, V gene, clone size, J gene, CDR3 protein, CDR3 DNA. A D gene is named only where the DNA matches it firmly. Clone size is shown for a subset of rows, as once, few, many or a class of expanded clone.

D: NA
V: TRBV5-1
size: NA
J: TRBJ2-7
CDR3: CASSFSYGAYEQYF
DNA: TGCGCCAGCAGCTTCTCGTACGGAGCCTACGAGCAGTACTTC

D: NA
V: TRBV3-1
size: many
J: TRBJ2-7
CDR3: CASSQALGYEQYF
DNA: TGTGCCAGCAGCCAAGCTCTGGGGTATGAGCAGTACTTC

D: TRBD1
V: TRBV5-1
size: NA
J: TRBJ1-1
CDR3: CASKGQLNTEAFF
DNA: TGCGCCAGCAAGGGACAGTTGAACACTGAAGCTTTCTTT

D: NA
V: TRBV29-1
size: many
J: TRBJ1-1
CDR3: CSVWQNTEAFF
DNA: TGCAGCGTCTGGCAGAACACTGAAGCTTTCTTT

D: TRBD1
V: TRBV7-9
size: many
J: TRBJ1-6
CDR3: CASSQPGQGNHNSPLHF
DNA: TGTGCCAGCAGCCAACCGGGACAGGGGAATCATAATTCACCCCTCCACTTT

D: NA
V: TRBV12-3/TRBV12-4
size: many
J: TRBJ1-5
CDR3: CASSLGLRNQPQHF
DNA: TGTGCCAGCAGTTTAGGGCTGAGAAATCAGCCCCAGCATTTT

D: TRBD1
V: TRBV18
size: few
J: TRBJ2-6
CDR3: CASSPIQGARGANVLTF
DNA: TGTGCCAGCTCACCAATTCAGGGGGCAAGAGGGGCCAACGTCCTGACTTTC

D: NA
V: TRBV5-6
size: many
J: TRBJ1-1
CDR3: CASSSGHGAYEAFF
DNA: TGTGCCAGCAGCTCGGGACACGGGGCCTATGAAGCTTTCTTT

D: TRBD2
V: TRBV7-2
size: many
J: TRBJ2-5
CDR3: CASSLGRGGANQETQYF
DNA: TGTGCCAGCAGCTTAGGTCGGGGAGGGGCAAACCAAGAGACCCAGTACTTC

D: TRBD1
V: TRBV28
size: many
J: TRBJ2-7
CDR3: CASSSGTGFSQYEQYF
DNA: TGTGCCAGCAGTTCCGGGACAGGGTTTTCGCAGTACGAGCAGTACTTC

D: TRBD1
V: TRBV5-4
size: few
J: TRBJ2-1
CDR3: CASTRTGYNEQFF
DNA: TGTGCCAGCACCCGGACAGGGTACAATGAGCAGTTCTTC

D: NA
V: TRBV5-4
size: few
J: TRBJ2-3
CDR3: CASSLERSDTQYF
DNA: TGTGCCAGCAGCTTGGAACGTTCCGATACGCAGTATTTT

D: NA
V: TRBV18
size: NA
J: TRBJ2-5
CDR3: CASSELQETQYF
DNA: TGTGCCAGCTCAGAACTTCAAGAGACCCAGTACTTC

D: NA
V: TRBV6-4
size: NA
J: TRBJ1-5
CDR3: CASSVSNQPQHF
DNA: TGTGCCAGCAGTGTCTCCAATCAGCCCCAGCATTTT